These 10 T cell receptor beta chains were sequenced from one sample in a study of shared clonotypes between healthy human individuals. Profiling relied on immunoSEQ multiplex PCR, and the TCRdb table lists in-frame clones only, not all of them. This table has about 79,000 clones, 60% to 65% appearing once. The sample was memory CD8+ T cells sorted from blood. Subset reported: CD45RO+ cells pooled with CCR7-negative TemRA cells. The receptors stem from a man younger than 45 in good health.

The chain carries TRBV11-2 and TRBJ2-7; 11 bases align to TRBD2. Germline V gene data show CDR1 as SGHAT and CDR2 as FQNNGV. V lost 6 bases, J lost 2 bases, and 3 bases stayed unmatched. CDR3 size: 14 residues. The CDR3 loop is CASRLGLAAYEQYF. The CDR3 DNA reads TGTGCCAGCAGACTGGGACTAGCGGCCTACGAGCAGTACTTC.

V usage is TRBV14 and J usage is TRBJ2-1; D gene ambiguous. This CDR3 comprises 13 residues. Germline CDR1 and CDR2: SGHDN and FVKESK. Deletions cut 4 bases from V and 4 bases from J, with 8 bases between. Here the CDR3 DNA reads TGTGCCAGCAGCCTGACTTATTACAATGAGCAGTTCTTC. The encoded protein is CASSLTYYNEQFF.

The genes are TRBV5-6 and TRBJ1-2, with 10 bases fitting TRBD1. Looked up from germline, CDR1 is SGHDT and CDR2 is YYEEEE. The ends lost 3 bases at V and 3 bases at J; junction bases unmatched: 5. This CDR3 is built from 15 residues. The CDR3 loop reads CASSSGTGAYYGYTF. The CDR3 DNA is TGTGCCAGCAGCTCGGGGACAGGGGCTTACTATGGCTACACCTTC.

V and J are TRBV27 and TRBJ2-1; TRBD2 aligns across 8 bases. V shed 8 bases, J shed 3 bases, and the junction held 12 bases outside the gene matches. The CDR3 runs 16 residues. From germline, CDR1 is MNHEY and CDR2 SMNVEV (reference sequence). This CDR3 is CASHLDGLAGYNEQFF. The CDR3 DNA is TGTGCCAGCCACCTCGATGGGCTAGCGGGCTACAATGAGCAGTTCTTC.

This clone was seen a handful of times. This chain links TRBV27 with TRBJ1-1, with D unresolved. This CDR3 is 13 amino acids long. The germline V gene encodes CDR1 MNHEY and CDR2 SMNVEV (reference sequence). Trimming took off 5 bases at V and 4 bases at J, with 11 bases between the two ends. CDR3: CASSPLGTTEAFF. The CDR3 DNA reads TGTGCCAGCAGTCCGCTCGGTACCACTGAAGCTTTCTTT.

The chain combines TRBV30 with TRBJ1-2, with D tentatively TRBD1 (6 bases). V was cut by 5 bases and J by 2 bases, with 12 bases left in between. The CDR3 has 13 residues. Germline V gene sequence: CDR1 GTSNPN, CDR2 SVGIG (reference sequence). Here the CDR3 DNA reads TGTGCCTGGGGGACACGGGGGAACTATGGCTACACCTTC. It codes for CAWGTRGNYGYTF. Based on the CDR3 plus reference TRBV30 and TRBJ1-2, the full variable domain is SQTIHQWPATLVQPVGSPLSLECTVEGTSNPNLYWYRQAAGRGLQLLFYSVGIGQISSEVPQNLSASRPQDRQFILSSKKLLLSDSGFYLCAWGTRGNYGYTFGSGTRLTVV.

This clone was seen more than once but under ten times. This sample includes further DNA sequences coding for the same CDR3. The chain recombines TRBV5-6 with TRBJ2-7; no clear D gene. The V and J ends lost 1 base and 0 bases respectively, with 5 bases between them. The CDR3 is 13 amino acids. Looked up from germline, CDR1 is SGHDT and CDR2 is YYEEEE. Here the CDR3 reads CASSLYNSYEQYF. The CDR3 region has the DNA TGTGCCAGCAGCTTGTACAACTCCTACGAGCAGTACTTC.

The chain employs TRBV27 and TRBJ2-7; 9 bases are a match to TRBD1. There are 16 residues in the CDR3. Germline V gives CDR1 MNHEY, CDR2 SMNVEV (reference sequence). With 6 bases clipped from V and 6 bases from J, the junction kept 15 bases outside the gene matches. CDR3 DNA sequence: TGTGCCAGCAGCCCATTGGACAGGGGTTTTCCCCTCGAGCAGTACTTC. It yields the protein CASSPLDRGFPLEQYF.

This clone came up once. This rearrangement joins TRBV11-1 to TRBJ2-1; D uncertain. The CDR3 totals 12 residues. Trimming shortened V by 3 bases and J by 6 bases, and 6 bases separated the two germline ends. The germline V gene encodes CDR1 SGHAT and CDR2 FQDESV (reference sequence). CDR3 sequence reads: CASSFFSNEQFF. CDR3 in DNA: TGTGCCAGCAGCTTTTTCTCCAATGAGCAGTTCTTC.

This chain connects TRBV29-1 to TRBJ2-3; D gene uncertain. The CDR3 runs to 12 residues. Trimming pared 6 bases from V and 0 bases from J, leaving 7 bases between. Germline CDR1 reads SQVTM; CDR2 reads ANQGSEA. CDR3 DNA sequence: TGCAGCGTGGAGAGTAGCACAGATACGCAGTATTTT. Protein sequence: CSVESSTDTQYF.